The 3 T cell receptor beta chains listed next were all sequenced from one sample in a study of blood T cell repertoires in COVID-19. The data were produced by immunoSEQ multiplex PCR, yet TCRdb's version contains in-frame clones alone and is incomplete. The sample includes some 40,000 clones, 69% seen only once; the top ten take less than 8%. The sample was peripheral blood. The receptor source for this set is a man older than 75 with acute or convalescent COVID-19.

The V call is TRBV10-3, the J call TRBJ2-1; 8 nucleotides align to TRBD2. Germline V gene data show CDR1 as ENHRY and CDR2 as SYGVKD. This CDR3 has 14 residues. J gave up 4 bases and V 8 bases, and 7 bases lay outside the gene matches. CDR3 coding DNA: TGTGCCATCGGGAAGCGGGGGAATTACAATGAGCAGTTCTTC. Amino acids: CAIGKRGNYNEQFF.

This clone occurred many times. V usage is TRBV19 and J usage is TRBJ2-2; D remains ambiguous. The V end lost 4 bases, the J end lost 2 bases, and 5 bases lay between the germline ends. The CDR3 covers 13 residues. CDR1 and CDR2 (germline): LNHDA, SQIVND (reference sequence). The DNA for the CDR3 is TGTGCCAGTAGTAATCCTAACACCGGGGAGCTGTTTTTT. Its translation: CASSNPNTGELFF.

This chain uses TRBV2 with TRBJ1-5; D gene unclear. The germline gives CDR1 SNHLY, CDR2 FYNNEI. The CDR3 consists of 15 residues. V lost 6 bases, J lost 2 bases, and 14 bases lay in between. CDR3 sequence reads: CASSLSSTRNQPQHF. The CDR3 DNA reads TGTGCCAGCAGCTTATCATCGACACGCAATCAGCCCCAGCATTTT.